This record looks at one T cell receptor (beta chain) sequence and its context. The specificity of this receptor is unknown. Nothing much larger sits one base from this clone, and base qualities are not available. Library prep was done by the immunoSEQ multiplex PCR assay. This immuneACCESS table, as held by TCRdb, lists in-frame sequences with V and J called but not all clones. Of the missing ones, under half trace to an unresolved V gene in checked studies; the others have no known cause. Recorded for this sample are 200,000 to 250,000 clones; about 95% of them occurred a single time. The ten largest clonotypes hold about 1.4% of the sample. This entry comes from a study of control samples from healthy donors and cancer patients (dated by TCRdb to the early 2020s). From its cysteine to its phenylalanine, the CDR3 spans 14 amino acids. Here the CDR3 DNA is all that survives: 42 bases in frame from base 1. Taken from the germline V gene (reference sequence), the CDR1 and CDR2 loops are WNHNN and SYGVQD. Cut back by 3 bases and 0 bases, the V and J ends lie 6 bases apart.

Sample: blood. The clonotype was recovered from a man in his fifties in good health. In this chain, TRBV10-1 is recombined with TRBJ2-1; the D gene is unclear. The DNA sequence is TGCGCCAGCAGTGACAGATTCTCCTACAATGAGCAGTTCTTC. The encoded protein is CASSDRFSYNEQFF.